Included here is one TCR beta chain sequence, with context. Its antigen has not been determined. No base-level quality is on record; no much larger clone is a single base apart. The source of the sample is a study of technical replicates of blood from a handful of donors (dated by TCRdb to about 2017). From the cysteine through the phenylalanine, the CDR3 covers 13 amino acids. Of the read, only the CDR3 DNA is kept; its 39 bases are in frame from base 1. Germline trimming amounts to 7 bases on V and 5 bases on J, with 4 as the count of junction bases outside the gene matches. From a lookup of the germline V gene, CDR1 and CDR2 are SNHLY and FYNNEI. The library came from the immunoSEQ multiplex PCR assay. In its TCRdb copy, this immuneACCESS table keeps in-frame sequences only and misses some clones. Where compared with another copy, unresolved V genes explain less than half of these, and the others have no known cause. The sample table lists about 60,000 clones, around 88% of them with a count of one. Jointly, the top ten make up 5% to 6.5% of the sample.

Sequencing input: PBMCs. The chain is assembled from TRBV2 and TRBJ2-1; 8 central nucleotides agree with TRBD1. The origin of this receptor is a human donor in good health. Some clones in this sample may be carry-over from other donors' samples. The DNA reads as follows: TGTGCCAGCACCGGGACAGGAAACAATGAGCAGTTCTTC. This encodes CASTGTGNNEQFF.